This TCR beta chain was documented in a study of CD8+ T cells in alopecia areata. About the study: After 6 to 18 months of tofacitinib, follow-up continued 6 months off drug. Broader study findings: For lesional scalp, especially alopecia totalis/universalis, clonality was higher than in normal scalp. Under tofacitinib, numerous expanded lesional clonotypes remained detectable in scalp and blood.

Germline CDR1 is MNHEY and CDR2 is SVGAGI. V was clipped by 6 bases and J by 3 bases; unmatched bases: 3. The CDR3 sequence is 15 residues long. The treatment is: oral pan-JAK inhibitor, 5-10 mg twice daily. Once RNA had been extracted, it was reverse transcribed into cDNA to act as the sequencing template. TCRdb's table, derived via immunoSEQ multiplex PCR, lists solely in-frame clones and lacks some. The repertoire has some 80,000 clones, roughly 66% of them found once; the top ten carry about a quarter. For this clone: Its antigen is unknown.

The clonotype comes from a human donor with alopecia areata. The sample consisted of CD8+ T cells sorted from blood, taken at week 24, from a patient treated with tofacitinib. V gene TRBV6-5 combines with J gene TRBJ2-2; TRBD2 matches 11 bases. CDR3 residues: CASRLAGAYTGELFF. DNA for the CDR3: TGTGCCAGCAGACTAGCGGGAGCTTACACCGGGGAGCTGTTTTTT.